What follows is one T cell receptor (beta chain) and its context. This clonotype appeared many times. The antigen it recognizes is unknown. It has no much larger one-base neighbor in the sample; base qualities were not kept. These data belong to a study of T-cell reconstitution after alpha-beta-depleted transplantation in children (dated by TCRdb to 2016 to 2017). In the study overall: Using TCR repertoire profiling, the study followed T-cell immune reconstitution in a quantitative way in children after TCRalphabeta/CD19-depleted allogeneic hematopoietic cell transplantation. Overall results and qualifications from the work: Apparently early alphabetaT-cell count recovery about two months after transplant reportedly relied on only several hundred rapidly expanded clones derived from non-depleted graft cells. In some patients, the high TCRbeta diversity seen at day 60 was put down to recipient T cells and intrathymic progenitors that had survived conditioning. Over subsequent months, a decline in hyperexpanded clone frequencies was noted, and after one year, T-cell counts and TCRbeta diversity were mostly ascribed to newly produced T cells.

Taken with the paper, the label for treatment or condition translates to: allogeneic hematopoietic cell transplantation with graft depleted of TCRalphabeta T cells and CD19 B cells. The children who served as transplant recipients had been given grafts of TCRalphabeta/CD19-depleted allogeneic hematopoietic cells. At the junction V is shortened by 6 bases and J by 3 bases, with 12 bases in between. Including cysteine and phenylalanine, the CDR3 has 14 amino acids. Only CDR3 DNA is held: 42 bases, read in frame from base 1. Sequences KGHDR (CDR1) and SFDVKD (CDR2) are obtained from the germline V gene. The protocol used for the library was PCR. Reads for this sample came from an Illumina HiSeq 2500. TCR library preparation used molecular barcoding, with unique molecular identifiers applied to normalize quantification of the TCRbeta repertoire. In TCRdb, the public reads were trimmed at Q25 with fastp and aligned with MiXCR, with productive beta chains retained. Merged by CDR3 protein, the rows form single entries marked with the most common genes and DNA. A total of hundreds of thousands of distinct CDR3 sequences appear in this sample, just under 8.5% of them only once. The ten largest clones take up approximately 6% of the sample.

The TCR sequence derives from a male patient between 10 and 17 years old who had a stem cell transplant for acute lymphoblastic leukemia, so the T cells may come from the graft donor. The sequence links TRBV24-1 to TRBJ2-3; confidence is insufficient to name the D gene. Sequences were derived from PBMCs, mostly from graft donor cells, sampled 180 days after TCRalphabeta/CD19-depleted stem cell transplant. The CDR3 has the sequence CATSNIERTDTQYF. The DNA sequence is TGTGCCACCAGTAACATCGAGAGGACAGATACGCAGTATTTT.